Shown below are 2 T cell receptor beta chains from a single sample sequenced in a study of CD8 T cells in Susac syndrome. An input of roughly 0.5 to 1 ug of RNA was subjected to reverse transcription using random hexamers. TCRdb reanalysed the immunoSEQ multiplex PCR reads using MiXCR and keeps one entry per CDR3 protein. This sample carries 250,000 to 300,000 distinct CDR3 sequences, around nine tenths of them seen once, and the ten largest clones take around 0.18%. Material: CD8+ T cells from PBMCs. These TCRs come from a human donor with multiple sclerosis.

This clonotype was detected once. V gene TRBV28 combines with J gene TRBJ2-7; 7 positions match TRBD2. The V and J ends lost 2 bases and 4 bases, in that order; junction bases with no gene match: 17. CDR3 length: 18 residues. The germline gives CDR1 MDHEN, CDR2 SYDVKM. CDR3 in amino acids: CASSLNGGVWAGDYEQYF. The CDR3, as DNA: TGTGCCAGCAGTTTAAATGGCGGGGTTTGGGCGGGAGATTACGAGCAGTACTTC.

CDR3 nucleotide sequence: TGTGCCAGAGCTAGCGGGGCCTTAGAGCAGTACTTC. As protein: CARASGALEQYF. This rearrangement joins TRBV13 to TRBJ2-7; TRBD2 matches 9 bases. This CDR3 has 12 amino acids. Germline V gene sequence: CDR1 PRHDT, CDR2 FYEKMQ (reference sequence). Trimming took 9 bases from V and 7 from J; bases not matched to a gene: 7.